These 10 T cell receptor beta chains were sequenced from one sample in a study of beta chain features in type 1 diabetes. TCRB transcripts that were expressed got sequenced, as all of the isolated RNA had been reverse transcribed. Produced via immunoSEQ multiplex PCR; TCRdb's table is partial and in-frame only. Altogether 250,000 to 400,000 clones are present, around 15% being singletons, with the ten largest covering approximately 7%. Input material: central memory CD4+ T cells from blood. The receptors shown here come from a man aged 30 to 45 in good health.

The chain links TRBV7-9 to TRBJ2-7; 7 bases agree with TRBD1. Germline CDR1 SEHNR, CDR2 FQNEAQ (reference sequence). V was clipped by 4 bases and J by 2 bases; unmatched bases: 11. The CDR3 is made up of 16 amino acids. The CDR3 nucleotides read TGTGCCAGCAGCTCAGAGGGGGCGGTTTCCGCCTACGAGCAGTACTTC. It codes for CASSSEGAVSAYEQYF.

The chain is built from TRBV18 and TRBJ1-2; D is undetermined. The CDR3 covers 14 residues. Germline CDR1 KGHSH, CDR2 LQKENI. Trimming left V 1 base short and J 2 bases short, with 8 bases between. The CDR3 nucleotides are TGTGCCAGCTCACCACGGCCAAAAAACTATGGCTACACCTTC. It yields the protein CASSPRPKNYGYTF.

In its sample, this clone was seen a few times. The gene calls are TRBV6-5 and TRBJ2-1, with 12 bases identical to TRBD2. The trim removed 6 bases at V and 6 bases at J, leaving 6 bases unmatched. Germline lookup yields CDR1 MNHEY and CDR2 SVGAGI. This CDR3 comprises 15 residues. The CDR3 region has the DNA TGTGCCAGCAGGAGACTAGCGGGAGTAGTCAATGAGCAGTTCTTC. It codes for CASRRLAGVVNEQFF.

Many counts were recorded for this clone. The V and J genes are TRBV14 and TRBJ2-7; 9 bases agree with TRBD1. This CDR3 has 16 amino acids. J was trimmed by 4 bases and V by 0 bases; bases with no gene match: 7. CDR1 is SGHDN and CDR2 is FVKESK in the germline V gene. As DNA, the CDR3 is TGTGCCAGCAGCCAAGATCACCCGGGACAGGGTTACGAGCAGTACTTC. Translated: CASSQDHPGQGYEQYF.

This sequence joins TRBV6-5 and TRBJ2-7; TRBD1 agrees at 10 bases. The CDR3 loop spans 16 amino acids. Germline V gene data show CDR1 as MNHEY and CDR2 as SVGAGI. V was pared by 4 bases and J by 0 bases, with 6 bases of the junction left unmatched. The DNA of the CDR3 is TGTGCCAGCAGTTGGGTTGACAGGGGGCCCTCCTACGAGCAGTACGTC. It yields the protein CASSWVDRGPSYEQYV.

The chain is built from TRBV7-9 and TRBJ1-3; unclear D gene. The V gene lost 2 bases and the J gene lost 0 bases, with 11 bases spanning the gap. Germline lookup yields CDR1 SEHNR and CDR2 FQNEAQ (reference sequence). The length of the CDR3 is 16 residues. The chain's CDR3 is CASSLRGLRSGNTIYF. For the CDR3, the DNA is TGTGCCAGCAGCTTACGCGGGCTGCGCTCTGGAAACACCATATATTTT.

The CDR3 loop reads CASTQQVGRTYNEQFF. The CDR3 coding sequence is TGTGCCAGCACCCAACAGGTCGGCCGAACCTACAATGAGCAGTTCTTC. V and J are TRBV2 and TRBJ2-1; TRBD1 is a possible D gene (5 bases). V gave up 7 bases and J gave up 2 bases, with 18 bases separating them. The CDR3 extends over 16 amino acids. Looked up from germline, CDR1 is SNHLY and CDR2 is FYNNEI.

The chain employs TRBV6-5 and TRBJ2-7; 8 bases align to TRBD1. This CDR3 has 14 residues. The trim removed 6 bases at V and 7 bases at J, leaving 11 bases unmatched. Germline V lookup: CDR1 MNHEY, CDR2 SVGAGI. Here the CDR3 reads CASRNHRQGLEQYV. CDR3 bases: TGTGCCAGCAGGAATCATAGACAGGGGTTGGAGCAGTACGTC.

This clone has at least ten counts. The V call is TRBV5-4, the J call TRBJ2-5; 7 bases are shared with TRBD2. The junction had 16 bases not matched to a gene; V was cut back by 5 bases and J by 9 bases. This CDR3 contains 15 residues. Germline V lookup: CDR1 SGHNT, CDR2 YYREEE (reference sequence). CDR3 sequence: CASRDGGATRGAQYF. The CDR3 bases are TGTGCCAGCAGGGATGGTGGGGCTACCCGGGGGGCCCAGTACTTC.

This clone was observed once. Sequence at one end of the junction differs from germline and may be a read error. V and J are TRBV7-2 and TRBJ2-7; 11 bases match TRBD2. Looked up from germline, CDR1 is SGHTA and CDR2 is FQGNSA. The CDR3 spans 15 residues. The CDR3 reads CASSHPSGGIYEQYF. CDR3 nucleotide sequence: TGCGCCAGCAGCCACCCTAGCGGGGGGATCTACGAGCAGTACTTC.